This TCR beta chain was profiled in a study of early T cells in non-severe SARS-CoV-2 infection (dated by TCRdb to the early 2020s). Study-wide context: TCR sequencing used bulk RNA from unsorted whole blood, so alpha and beta chains could not be paired. The full study reports these points: VDJdb matching was skewed toward anti-spike CD8 responses and likely underestimated virus-specific expansions by missing private and CD4 specificities.

Looking up the germline V gene yields CDR1 ENHRY and CDR2 SYGVKD. The CDR3 starts with the cysteine, ends with the phenylalanine, and has 14 residues. CDR3 DNA only is kept here, 42 bases in frame from base 1. For this chain, trimming is 2 bases at the V end and 5 bases at the J end, and the number of junction bases without a gene match is 3. This clonotype was picked up a small number of times. The antigen this receptor binds is unknown. Within one base of it there is no much larger clone, and no base qualities were kept. Libraries were constructed by 5' RACE. Sequencing relied on a NextSeq 500. The TCR library protocol attached unique molecular identifiers to individual cDNA molecules to correct for sequencing error and PCR bias. TCR alpha and beta chains were both sequenced, and the abundances of alpha and beta sequences in each sample were closely correlated with each other. Under the source paper's analysis protocol: Decombinator V4 was used to annotate TCR sequences for V gene, J gene and CDR3. Expanded TCRs were defined as changing significantly between any two time points under a Poisson model with p below 0.0001. Abundances of TCRs were expressed as counts per million after normalisation to the total number of TCRs sequenced in each sample. MAIT TCRs were defined by TRAV1-2 paired with TRAJ12, TRAJ20 or TRAJ33, and iNKT TCRs by TRAV10 paired with TRAJ18. VDJdb, accessed 1 November 2021, was searched for CMV, EBV and SARS-CoV-2 annotated TCRs, excluding TCRs annotated for multiple antigens. TCRdb cleaned the public reads at Q25 with fastp, built clones with MiXCR and kept in-frame beta chains. CDR3 protein sequences are deduplicated, and each keeps its most common genes and DNA. The V and J calls, along with clone size, are taken from TCRdb and not from the paper's own processing. For this sample the table gives tens of thousands of distinct CDR3 sequences, of which around 6% were detected only once. Jointly, the top ten make up about an eighth of the sample.

The study was a case-control design nested within a healthcare worker cohort in London, UK, with weekly nasopharyngeal swab PCR tests and blood sampling. Healthcare workers were enrolled in the week of the UK lockdown, from 23 to 31 March 2020, and were followed every week for up to roughly 15 weeks. Sequenced material: whole blood. The receptor's source is an adult who was a healthcare worker with PCR-confirmed SARS-CoV-2 infection or an uninfected control (not recorded which). Recombination connected TRBV10-3 to TRBJ1-1; a stretch of 9 junction bases matches TRBD1. The DNA is as follows: TGTGCCATCAGTGAGGGGACAGGGTTTACTGAAGCTTTCTTT. Translation gives CAISEGTGFTEAFF.